A selection of T cell receptor beta chains follows, all from one sample in a study of OX40 agonist ivuxolimab in advanced cancers. Method: immunoSEQ multiplex PCR; TCRdb's copy keeps in-frame clones and lacks some. The sample lists 30,000 to 45,000 clones; around 82% were seen once. Sample: CD4+ or CD8+ T cells sorted from blood, taken in a trial of the OX40 agonist ivuxolimab. The receptors were gathered from an adult with an advanced solid tumor such as melanoma, head and neck, liver or kidney cancer. The CDR3 runs from the conserved cysteine through the conserved F or W. The order of the fields is V gene, D gene, clone size, J gene, CDR3 length, CDR3 protein, CDR3 DNA. The D gene is left open where the match is weak. Not all rows give a size; the values are once, few, many and, for expanded clones, a class.

V gene: TRBV4-2; D gene: TRBD2; clone size: NA; J gene: TRBJ2-1; CDR3 length: 17; CDR3 protein: CASSTRWLAGGRDEQFF; CDR3 DNA: TGTGCCAGCAGCACAAGATGGTTAGCGGGGGGCAGGGATGAGCAGTTCTTC
V gene: TRBV7-9; D gene: NA; clone size: NA; J gene: TRBJ2-7; CDR3 length: 14; CDR3 protein: CASSPGIGVDEQYF; CDR3 DNA: TGTGCCAGCAGCCCCGGGATAGGGGTCGACGAGCAGTACTTC
V gene: TRBV4-1; D gene: TRBD2; clone size: NA; J gene: TRBJ2-3; CDR3 length: 15; CDR3 protein: CASSLREGVTDTQYF; CDR3 DNA: TGCGCCAGCAGCCTACGGGAGGGCGTCACAGATACGCAGTATTTT
V gene: TRBV10-2; D gene: NA; clone size: NA; J gene: TRBJ2-7; CDR3 length: 15; CDR3 protein: CASSVMGWHPYEQYF; CDR3 DNA: TGCGCCAGCAGTGTCATGGGGTGGCATCCCTACGAGCAGTACTTC
V gene: TRBV4-1; D gene: NA; clone size: NA; J gene: TRBJ2-3; CDR3 length: 14; CDR3 protein: CASSPQEGADTQYF; CDR3 DNA: TGCGCCAGCAGCCCTCAGGAGGGAGCAGATACGCAGTATTTT
V gene: TRBV5-1; D gene: NA; clone size: NA; J gene: TRBJ2-7; CDR3 length: 11; CDR3 protein: CASSFIYEQYF; CDR3 DNA: TGCGCCAGCAGCTTCATATACGAGCAGTACTTC
V gene: TRBV10-1; D gene: NA; clone size: NA; J gene: TRBJ2-3; CDR3 length: 16; CDR3 protein: CASSGPSGVVKDTQYF; CDR3 DNA: TGCGCCAGCAGTGGACCCTCGGGCGTCGTCAAAGATACGCAGTATTTT
V gene: TRBV6-1; D gene: NA; clone size: NA; J gene: TRBJ1-1; CDR3 length: 15; CDR3 protein: CASSESQVLNTEAFF; CDR3 DNA: TGTGCCAGCAGTGAAAGCCAGGTACTGAACACTGAAGCTTTCTTT
V gene: TRBV6-1; D gene: TRBD1; clone size: once; J gene: TRBJ2-7; CDR3 length: 14; CDR3 protein: CASSEGQGSYEQYF; CDR3 DNA: TGTGCCAGCAGTGAGGGACAGGGCTCCTACGAGCAGTACTTC
V gene: TRBV27; D gene: NA; clone size: NA; J gene: TRBJ1-1; CDR3 length: 14; CDR3 protein: CASSLQGANTEAFF; CDR3 DNA: TGTGCCAGCAGTTTACAGGGAGCTAACACTGAAGCTTTCTTT
V gene: TRBV9; D gene: TRBD1; clone size: NA; J gene: TRBJ2-7; CDR3 length: 12; CDR3 protein: CASRHRGHEQYF; CDR3 DNA: TGTGCCAGCAGGCACAGGGGCCACGAGCAGTACTTC
V gene: TRBV30; D gene: TRBD1; clone size: NA; J gene: TRBJ1-1; CDR3 length: 14; CDR3 protein: CAWSAGTGDTEAFF; CDR3 DNA: TGTGCCTGGAGTGCCGGGACAGGGGACACTGAAGCTTTCTTT
V gene: TRBV5-3; D gene: NA; clone size: once; J gene: TRBJ2-7; CDR3 length: 13; CDR3 protein: CARTWGAPVEQYF; CDR3 DNA: TGTGCCAGAACTTGGGGGGCGCCGGTCGAGCAGTACTTC
V gene: TRBV6-6; D gene: NA; clone size: NA; J gene: TRBJ1-1; CDR3 length: 13; CDR3 protein: CASSYVAGTEAFF; CDR3 DNA: TGTGCCAGCAGTTACGTGGCAGGGACTGAAGCTTTCTTT
V gene: TRBV4-3; D gene: TRBD1; clone size: NA; J gene: TRBJ2-7; CDR3 length: 15; CDR3 protein: CASSQEWDSPYEQYF; CDR3 DNA: TGCGCCAGCAGCCAAGAATGGGACAGCCCCTACGAGCAGTACTTC
V gene: TRBV6-1; D gene: TRBD2; clone size: NA; J gene: TRBJ2-1; CDR3 length: 14; CDR3 protein: CASSGLAGYNEQFF; CDR3 DNA: TGTGCCAGCAGTGGGCTAGCGGGCTACAATGAGCAGTTCTTC
V gene: TRBV28; D gene: NA; clone size: NA; J gene: TRBJ1-4; CDR3 length: 13; CDR3 protein: CASRGGLDEKLFF; CDR3 DNA: TGTGCCAGCCGAGGTGGGCTTGATGAAAAACTGTTTTTT